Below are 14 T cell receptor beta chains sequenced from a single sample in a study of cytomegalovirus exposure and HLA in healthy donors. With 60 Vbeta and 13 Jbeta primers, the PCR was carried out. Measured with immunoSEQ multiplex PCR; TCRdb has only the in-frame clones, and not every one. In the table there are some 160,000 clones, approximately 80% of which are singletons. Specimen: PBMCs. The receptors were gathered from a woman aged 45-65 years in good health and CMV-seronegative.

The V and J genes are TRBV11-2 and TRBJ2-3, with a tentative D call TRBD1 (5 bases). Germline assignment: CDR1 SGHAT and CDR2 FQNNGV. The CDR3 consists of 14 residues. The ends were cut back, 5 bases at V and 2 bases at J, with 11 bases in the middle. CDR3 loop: CASSQGSATDTQYF. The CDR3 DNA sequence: TGTGCCAGCAGCCAGGGATCTGCCACAGATACGCAGTATTTT.

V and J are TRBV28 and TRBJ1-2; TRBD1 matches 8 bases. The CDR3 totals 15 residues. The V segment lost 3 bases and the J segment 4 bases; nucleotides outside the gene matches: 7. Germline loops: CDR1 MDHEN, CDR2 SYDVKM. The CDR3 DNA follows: TGTGCCAGCAGTTTTGGCAGGGGGCGCGTCTATGGCTACACCTTC. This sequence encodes CASSFGRGRVYGYTF.

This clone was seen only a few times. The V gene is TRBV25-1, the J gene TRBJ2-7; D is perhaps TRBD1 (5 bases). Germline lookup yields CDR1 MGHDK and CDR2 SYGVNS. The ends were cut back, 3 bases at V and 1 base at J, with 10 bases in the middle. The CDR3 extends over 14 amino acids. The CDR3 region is CASSDRVGSYEQYF. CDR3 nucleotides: TGTGCCAGCAGTGACAGGGTGGGTTCCTACGAGCAGTACTTC.

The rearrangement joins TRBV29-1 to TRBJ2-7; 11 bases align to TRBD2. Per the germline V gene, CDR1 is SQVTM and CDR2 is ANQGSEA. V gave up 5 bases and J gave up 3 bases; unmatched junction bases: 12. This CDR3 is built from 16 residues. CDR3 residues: CSVLARGTSGIYEQYF. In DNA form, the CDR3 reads TGCAGCGTTCTGGCCCGGGGGACTAGCGGTATCTACGAGCAGTACTTC.

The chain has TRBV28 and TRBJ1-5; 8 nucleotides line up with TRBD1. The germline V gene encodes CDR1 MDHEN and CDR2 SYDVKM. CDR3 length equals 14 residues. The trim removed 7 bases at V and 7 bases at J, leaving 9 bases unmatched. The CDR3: CASTQDRARQPQHF. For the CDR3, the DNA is TGTGCCAGCACTCAGGACAGGGCTCGGCAGCCCCAGCATTTT.

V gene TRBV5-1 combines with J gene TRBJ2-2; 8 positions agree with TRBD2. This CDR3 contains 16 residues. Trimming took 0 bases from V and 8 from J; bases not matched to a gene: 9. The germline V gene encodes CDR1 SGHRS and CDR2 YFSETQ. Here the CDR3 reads CASSLVAGPEFGELFF. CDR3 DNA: TGCGCCAGCAGCTTGGTAGCGGGACCAGAATTTGGGGAGCTGTTTTTT.

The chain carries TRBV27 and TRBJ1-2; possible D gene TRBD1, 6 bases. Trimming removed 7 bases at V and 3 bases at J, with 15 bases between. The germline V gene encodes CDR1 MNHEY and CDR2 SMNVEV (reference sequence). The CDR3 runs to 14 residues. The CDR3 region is CASTRKGGDYGYTF. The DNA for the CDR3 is TGTGCCAGCACGAGAAAGGGGGGGGACTATGGCTACACCTTC.

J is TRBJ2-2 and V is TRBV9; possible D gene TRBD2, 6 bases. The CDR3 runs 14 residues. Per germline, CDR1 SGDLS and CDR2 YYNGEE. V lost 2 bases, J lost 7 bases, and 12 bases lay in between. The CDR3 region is CASSVTSINGELFF. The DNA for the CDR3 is TGTGCCAGCAGCGTGACTAGTATCAACGGGGAGCTGTTTTTT. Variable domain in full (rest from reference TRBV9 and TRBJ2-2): DSGVTQTPKHLITATGQRVTLRCSPRSGDLSVYWYQQSLDQGLQFLIQYYNGEERAKGNILERFSAQQFPDLHSELNLSSLELGDSALYFCASSVTSINGELFFGEGSRLTVL.

CDR3 sequence: CASSLAEGWAEEQFF. The CDR3 DNA follows: TGTGCCAGCAGCTTAGCGGAGGGGTGGGCAGAGGAGCAGTTCTTC. The V call is TRBV11-2, the J call TRBJ2-1; TRBD2 is a possible D gene (6 bases). This CDR3 has 15 amino acids. With 1 base removed from V and 10 bases from J, the gap between germline ends came to 17 bases. Germline-derived CDR1 and CDR2 are SGHAT and FQNNGV.

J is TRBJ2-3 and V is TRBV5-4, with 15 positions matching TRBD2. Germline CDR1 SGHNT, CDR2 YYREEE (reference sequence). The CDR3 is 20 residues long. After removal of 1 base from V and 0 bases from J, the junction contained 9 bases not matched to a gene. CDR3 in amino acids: CASSLRTSGRAFPSTDTQYF. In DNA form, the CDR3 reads TGTGCCAGCAGCTTGAGGACTAGCGGGAGGGCCTTCCCTAGCACAGATACGCAGTATTTT.

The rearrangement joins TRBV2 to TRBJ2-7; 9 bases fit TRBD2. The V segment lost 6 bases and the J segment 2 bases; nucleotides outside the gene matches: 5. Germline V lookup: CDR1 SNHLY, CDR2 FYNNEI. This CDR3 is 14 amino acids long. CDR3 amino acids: CASRVLAGPYEQYF. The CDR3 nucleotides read TGTGCCAGCAGGGTCCTAGCGGGGCCCTACGAGCAGTACTTC.

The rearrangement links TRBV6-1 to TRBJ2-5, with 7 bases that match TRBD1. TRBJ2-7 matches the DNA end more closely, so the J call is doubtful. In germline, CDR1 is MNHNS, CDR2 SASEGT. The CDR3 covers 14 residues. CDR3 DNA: TGTGCCAGCAGTAAGGACAGGAGCTCCTACGAGCAGTACTTC. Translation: CASSKDRSSYEQYF.

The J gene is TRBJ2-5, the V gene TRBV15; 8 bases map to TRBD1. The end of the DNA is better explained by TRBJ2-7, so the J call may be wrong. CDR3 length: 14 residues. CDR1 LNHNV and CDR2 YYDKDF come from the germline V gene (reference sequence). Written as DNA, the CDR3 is TGTGCCACCAGCACAGACAGGGGTAGGTACGAGCAGTACTTC. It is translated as CATSTDRGRYEQYF.

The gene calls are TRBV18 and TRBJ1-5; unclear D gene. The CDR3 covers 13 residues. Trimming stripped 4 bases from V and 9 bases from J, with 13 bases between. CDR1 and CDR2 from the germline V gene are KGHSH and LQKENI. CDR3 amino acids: CASSRGSLRPQHF. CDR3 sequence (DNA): TGTGCCAGCTCACGCGGCAGCCTGCGGCCCCAGCATTTT.